The TCR beta chain under discussion was sequenced for a study of blood T cell repertoires in COVID-19. Background on the study: PBMCs, B-cell-depleted T cells, or T cells provided the cDNA or gDNA that made up the material.

TCRdb's copy holds only in-frame clones and misses some; the assay was immunoSEQ multiplex PCR. The repertoire has 250,000 to 350,000 clones, around 90% of them found once; the top ten carry roughly 2.5%. V dropped 0 bases and J dropped 5 bases, with 8 bases sitting between them. Germline lookup yields CDR1 KGHSH and CDR2 LQKENI. CDR3 length: 14 amino acids. This rearrangement joins TRBV18 to TRBJ1-5; D is unresolved. The source material was PBMCs or T cells enriched from blood (not recorded which). This TCR was recovered from a man aged 60 to 69 who had recovered from COVID-19. CDR3 DNA: TGTGCCAGCTCACCACCGCGGGAGGATCAGCCCCAGCATTTT. It encodes CASSPPREDQPQHF.